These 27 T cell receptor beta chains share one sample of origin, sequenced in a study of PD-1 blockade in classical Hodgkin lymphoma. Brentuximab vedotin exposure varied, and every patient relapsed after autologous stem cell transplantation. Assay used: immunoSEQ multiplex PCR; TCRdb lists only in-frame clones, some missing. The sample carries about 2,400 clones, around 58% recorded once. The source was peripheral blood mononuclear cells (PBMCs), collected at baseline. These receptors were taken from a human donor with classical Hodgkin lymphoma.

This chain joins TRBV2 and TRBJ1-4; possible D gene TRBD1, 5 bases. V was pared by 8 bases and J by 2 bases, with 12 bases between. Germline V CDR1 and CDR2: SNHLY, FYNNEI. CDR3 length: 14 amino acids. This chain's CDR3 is CASGGRPTNEKLFF. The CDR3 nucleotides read TGTGCCAGCGGGGGGAGGCCCACTAATGAAAAACTGTTTTTT. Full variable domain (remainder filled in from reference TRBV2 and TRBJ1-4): EPEVTQTPSHQVTQMGQEVILRCVPISNHLYFYWYRQILGQKVEFLVSFYNNEISEKSEIFDDQFSVERPDGSNFTLKIRSTKLEDSAMYFCASGGRPTNEKLFFGSGTQLSVL.

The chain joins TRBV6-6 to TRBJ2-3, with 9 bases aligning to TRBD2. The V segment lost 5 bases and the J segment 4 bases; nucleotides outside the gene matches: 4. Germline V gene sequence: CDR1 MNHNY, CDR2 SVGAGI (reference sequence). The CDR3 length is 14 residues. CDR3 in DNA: TGTGCCAGCAGTCGGACTAGCGCGGCAGATACGCAGTATTTT. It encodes CASSRTSAADTQYF.

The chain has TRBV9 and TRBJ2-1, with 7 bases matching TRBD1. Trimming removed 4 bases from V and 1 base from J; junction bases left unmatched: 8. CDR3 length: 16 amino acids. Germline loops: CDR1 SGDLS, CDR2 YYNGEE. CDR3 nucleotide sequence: TGTGCCAGCAGCCCTTGGGGGACAGAGTCCTACAATGAGCAGTTCTTC. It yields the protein CASSPWGTESYNEQFF.

Here the CDR3 DNA reads TGCGCCAGCAGCTCCGGCCCTGACAGGGGAAATGAAAAACTGTTTTTT. As protein: CASSSGPDRGNEKLFF. The chain carries TRBV5-1 and TRBJ1-4; 8 bases agree with TRBD1. This CDR3 is built from 16 residues. Germline CDR1 and CDR2: SGHRS and YFSETQ. Trimming at V came to 3 bases and at J to 5 bases, leaving 9 bases not matched to a gene.

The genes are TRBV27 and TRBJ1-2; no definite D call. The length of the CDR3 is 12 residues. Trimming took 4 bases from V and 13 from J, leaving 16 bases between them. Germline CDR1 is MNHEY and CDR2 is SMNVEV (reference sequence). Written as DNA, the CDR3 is TGTGCCAGCAGTTCCGGACCTATACGACCCACCTTC. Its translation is CASSSGPIRPTF.

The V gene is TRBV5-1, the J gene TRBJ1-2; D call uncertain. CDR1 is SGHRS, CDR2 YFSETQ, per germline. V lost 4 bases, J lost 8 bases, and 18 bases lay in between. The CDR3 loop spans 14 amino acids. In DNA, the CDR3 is TGCGCCAGCAGCCCGGATGGAAGAGACGGGGGCTACACCTTC. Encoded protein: CASSPDGRDGGYTF.

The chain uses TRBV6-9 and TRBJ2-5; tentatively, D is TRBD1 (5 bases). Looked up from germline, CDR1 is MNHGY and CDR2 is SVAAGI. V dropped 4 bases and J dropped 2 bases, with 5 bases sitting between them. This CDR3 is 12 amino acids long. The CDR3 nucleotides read TGTGCCAGCAGTTGGACACAAGAGACCCAGTACTTC. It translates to CASSWTQETQYF.

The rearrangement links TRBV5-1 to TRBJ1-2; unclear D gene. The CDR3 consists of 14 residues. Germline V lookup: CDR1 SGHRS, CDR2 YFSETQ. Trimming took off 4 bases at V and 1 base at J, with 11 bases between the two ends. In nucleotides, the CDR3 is TGCGCCAGCAGCCAGGCTATGGGTAACTATGGCTACACCTTC. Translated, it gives CASSQAMGNYGYTF.

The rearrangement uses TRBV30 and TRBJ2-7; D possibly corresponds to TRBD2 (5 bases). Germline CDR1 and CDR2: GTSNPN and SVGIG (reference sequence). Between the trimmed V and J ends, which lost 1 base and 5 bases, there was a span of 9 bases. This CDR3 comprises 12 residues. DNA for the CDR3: TGTGCCTGGAGTGGTTCGGGGAACGAGCAGTACTTC. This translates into CAWSGSGNEQYF. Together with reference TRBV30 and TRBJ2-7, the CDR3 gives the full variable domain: SQTIHQWPATLVQPVGSPLSLECTVEGTSNPNLYWYRQAAGRGLQLLFYSVGIGQISSEVPQNLSASRPQDRQFILSSKKLLLSDSGFYLCAWSGSGNEQYFGPGTRLTVT.

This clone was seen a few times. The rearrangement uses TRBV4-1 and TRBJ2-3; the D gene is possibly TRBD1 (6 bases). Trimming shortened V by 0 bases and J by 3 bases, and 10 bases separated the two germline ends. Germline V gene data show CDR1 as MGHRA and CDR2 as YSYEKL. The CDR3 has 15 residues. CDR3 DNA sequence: TGCGCCAGCAGCCAAGATCAGGGGAATACAGATACGCAGTATTTT. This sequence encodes CASSQDQGNTDTQYF.

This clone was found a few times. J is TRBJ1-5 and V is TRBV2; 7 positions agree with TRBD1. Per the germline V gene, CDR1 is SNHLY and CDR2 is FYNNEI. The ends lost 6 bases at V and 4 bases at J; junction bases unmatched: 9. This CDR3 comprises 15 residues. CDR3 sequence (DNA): TGTGCCAGCAGGGAGGTGGGACAGTCTAATCAGCCCCAGCATTTT. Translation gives CASREVGQSNQPQHF.

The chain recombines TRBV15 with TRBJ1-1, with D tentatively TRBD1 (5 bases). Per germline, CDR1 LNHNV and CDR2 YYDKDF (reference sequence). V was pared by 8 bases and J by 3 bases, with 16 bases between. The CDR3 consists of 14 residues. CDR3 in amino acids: CATLGQGGDTEAFF. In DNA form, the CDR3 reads TGTGCCACCCTCGGCCAGGGCGGAGACACTGAAGCTTTCTTT.

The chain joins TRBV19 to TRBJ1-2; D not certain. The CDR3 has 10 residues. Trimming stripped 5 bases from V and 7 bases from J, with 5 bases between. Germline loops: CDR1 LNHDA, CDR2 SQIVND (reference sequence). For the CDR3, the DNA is TGTGCCAGTAGTTCGGGTGGCTACACCTTC. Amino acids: CASSSGGYTF.

This chain's CDR3 is CASSLSGGGGYTF. The CDR3 DNA sequence: TGTGCCAGCAGTTTATCGGGGGGGGGCGGCTACACCTTC. This chain joins TRBV27 and TRBJ1-2; the D gene is possibly TRBD1 (6 bases). The CDR3 consists of 13 residues. Germline CDR1 is MNHEY and CDR2 is SMNVEV (reference sequence). The germline V and J ends were trimmed by 0 bases and 8 bases, with 10 bases remaining between them.

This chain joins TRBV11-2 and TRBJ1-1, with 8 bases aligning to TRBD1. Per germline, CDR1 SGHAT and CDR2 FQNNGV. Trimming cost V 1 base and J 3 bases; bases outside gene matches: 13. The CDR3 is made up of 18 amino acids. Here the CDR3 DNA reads TGTGCCAGCAGCTTAGTGGCAGGGGGCACTTCGTGGGACACTGAAGCTTTCTTT. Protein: CASSLVAGGTSWDTEAFF.

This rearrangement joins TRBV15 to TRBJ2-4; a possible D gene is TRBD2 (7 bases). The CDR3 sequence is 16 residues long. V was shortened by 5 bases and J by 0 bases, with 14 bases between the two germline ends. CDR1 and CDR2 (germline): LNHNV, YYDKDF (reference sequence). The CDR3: CATSGGAGLAKNIQYF. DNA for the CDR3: TGTGCCACCAGCGGGGGGGCAGGGCTAGCCAAAAACATTCAGTACTTC.

The CDR3 region is CASSFSGGQVPYNEQFF. The CDR3 nucleotides are TGCGCCAGCAGCTTTAGCGGGGGGCAGGTTCCCTACAATGAGCAGTTCTTC. The rearrangement links TRBV5-1 to TRBJ2-1, with 10 bases matching TRBD2. V was clipped by 2 bases and J by 2 bases; unmatched bases: 7. Germline loops: CDR1 SGHRS, CDR2 YFSETQ. The CDR3 is 17 residues long.

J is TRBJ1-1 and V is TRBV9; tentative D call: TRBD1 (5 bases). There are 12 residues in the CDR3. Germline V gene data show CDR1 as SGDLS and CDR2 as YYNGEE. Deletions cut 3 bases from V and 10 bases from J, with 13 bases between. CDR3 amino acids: CASSGRGEGAFF. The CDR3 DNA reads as TGTGCCAGCAGCGGCCGGGGGGAGGGAGCTTTCTTT.

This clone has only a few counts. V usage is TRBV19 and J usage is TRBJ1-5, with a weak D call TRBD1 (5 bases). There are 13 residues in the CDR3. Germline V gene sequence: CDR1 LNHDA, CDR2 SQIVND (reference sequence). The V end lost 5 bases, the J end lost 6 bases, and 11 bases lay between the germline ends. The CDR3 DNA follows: TGTGCCAGTAGTGGGCAGGGTCTTCAGCCCCAGCATTTT. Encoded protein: CASSGQGLQPQHF.

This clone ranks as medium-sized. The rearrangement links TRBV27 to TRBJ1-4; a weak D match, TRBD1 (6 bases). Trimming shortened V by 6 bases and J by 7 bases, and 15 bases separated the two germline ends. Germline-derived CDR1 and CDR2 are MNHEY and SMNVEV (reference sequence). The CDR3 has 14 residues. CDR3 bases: TGTGCCAGCAGCTACAGGGTGTACGGTGAAAAACTGTTTTTT. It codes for CASSYRVYGEKLFF.

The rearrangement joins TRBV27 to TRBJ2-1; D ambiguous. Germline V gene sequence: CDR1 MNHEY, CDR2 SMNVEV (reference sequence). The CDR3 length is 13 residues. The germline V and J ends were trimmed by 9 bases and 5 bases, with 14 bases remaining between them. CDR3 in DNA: TGTGCCAGGTTTGGACCTTCTCACAATGAGCAGTTCTTC. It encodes CARFGPSHNEQFF.

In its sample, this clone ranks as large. CDR3 protein: CASSLGGLNGYTF. The CDR3 bases are TGTGCCAGCAGCCTAGGGGGGTTAAATGGCTACACCTTC. The rearrangement uses TRBV7-9 and TRBJ1-2; D possibly corresponds to TRBD1 (6 bases). This CDR3 is 13 amino acids long. V lost 5 bases and J lost 6, with 13 bases in between. Germline V gives CDR1 SEHNR, CDR2 FQNEAQ (reference sequence).

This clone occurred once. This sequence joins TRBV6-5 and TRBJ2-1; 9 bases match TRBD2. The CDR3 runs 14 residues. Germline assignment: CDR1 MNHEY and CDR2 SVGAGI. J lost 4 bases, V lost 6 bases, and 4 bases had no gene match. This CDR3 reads CASSISGGYNEQFF. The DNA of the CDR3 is TGTGCCAGCAGCATTAGCGGGGGTTACAATGAGCAGTTCTTC.

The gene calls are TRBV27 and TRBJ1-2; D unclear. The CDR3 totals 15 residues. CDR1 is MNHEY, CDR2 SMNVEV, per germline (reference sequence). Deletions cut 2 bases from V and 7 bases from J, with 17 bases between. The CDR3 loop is CASSLGGDGFGGYTF. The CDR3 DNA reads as TGTGCCAGCAGTTTAGGTGGGGATGGGTTTGGTGGCTACACCTTC.

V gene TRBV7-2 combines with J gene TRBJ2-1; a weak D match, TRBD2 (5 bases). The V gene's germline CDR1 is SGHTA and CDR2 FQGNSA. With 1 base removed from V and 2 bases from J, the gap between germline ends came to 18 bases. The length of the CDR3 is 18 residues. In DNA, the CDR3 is TGTGCCAGCAGCTTAGTGGCTAGGAACAGAGCGGCCTACAATGAGCAGTTCTTC. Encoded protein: CASSLVARNRAAYNEQFF.

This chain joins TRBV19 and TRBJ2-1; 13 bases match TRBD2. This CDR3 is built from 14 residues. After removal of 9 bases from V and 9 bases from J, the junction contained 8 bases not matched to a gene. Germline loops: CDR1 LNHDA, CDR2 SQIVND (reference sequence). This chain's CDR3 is CASRTSGGRGEQFF. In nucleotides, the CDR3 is TGTGCCAGCAGGACTAGCGGGGGTCGGGGTGAGCAGTTCTTC.

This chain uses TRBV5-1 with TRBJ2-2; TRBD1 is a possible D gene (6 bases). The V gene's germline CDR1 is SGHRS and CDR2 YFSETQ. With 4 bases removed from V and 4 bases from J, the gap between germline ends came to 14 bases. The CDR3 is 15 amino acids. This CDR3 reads CASSIRQDGTGELFF. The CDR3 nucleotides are TGCGCCAGCAGCATCCGACAGGATGGCACCGGGGAGCTGTTTTTT.